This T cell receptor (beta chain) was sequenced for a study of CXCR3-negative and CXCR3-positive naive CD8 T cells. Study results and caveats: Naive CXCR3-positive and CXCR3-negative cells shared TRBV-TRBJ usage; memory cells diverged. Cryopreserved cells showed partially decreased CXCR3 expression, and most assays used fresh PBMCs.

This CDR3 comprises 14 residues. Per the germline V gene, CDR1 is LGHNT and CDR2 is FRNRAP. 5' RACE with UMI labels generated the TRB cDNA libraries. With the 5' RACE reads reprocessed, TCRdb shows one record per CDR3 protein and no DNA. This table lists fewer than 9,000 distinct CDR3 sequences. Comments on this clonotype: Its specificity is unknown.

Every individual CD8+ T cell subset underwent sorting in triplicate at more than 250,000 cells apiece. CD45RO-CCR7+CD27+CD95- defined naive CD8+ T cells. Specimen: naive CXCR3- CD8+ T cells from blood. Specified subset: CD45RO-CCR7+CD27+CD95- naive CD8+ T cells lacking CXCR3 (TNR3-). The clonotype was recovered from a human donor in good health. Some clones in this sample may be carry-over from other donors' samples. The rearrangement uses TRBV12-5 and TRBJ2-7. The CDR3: CASGLQDSSYEQYF.